This passage covers 29 T cell receptor beta chains from one sample sequenced in a study of CD4+ T cells in melanoma. Measured with immunoSEQ multiplex PCR; TCRdb has only the in-frame clones, and not every one. The sample includes 120,000 to 150,000 clones, approximately 91% of them seen just once. Receptor source: a human donor with melanoma.

This sequence joins TRBV6-5 and TRBJ2-1; 12 bases match TRBD2. This CDR3 has 16 amino acids. Looked up from germline, CDR1 is MNHEY and CDR2 is SVGAGI. V lost 4 bases and J lost 4; bases outside the gene matches: 5. The CDR3 nucleotides are TGTGCCAGCAGTTCCACGACTAGCGGGGGTTACAATGAGCAGTTCTTC. Translating gives CASSSTTSGGYNEQFF.

The CDR3 loop reads CASSYETGGDNEQFF. The CDR3 bases are TGTGCCAGCAGTTACGAGACAGGGGGAGACAATGAGCAGTTCTTC. The rearrangement joins TRBV6-5 to TRBJ2-1; TRBD1 matches 9 bases. The length of the CDR3 is 15 residues. CDR1 is MNHEY, CDR2 SVGAGI, per germline. The J segment lost 5 bases and the V segment lost 2 bases, leaving 4 bases of the junction unmatched.

This chain joins TRBV7-9 and TRBJ1-6; possible D gene TRBD1, 6 bases. Germline V lookup: CDR1 SEHNR, CDR2 FQNEAQ (reference sequence). CDR3 length equals 14 residues. The V end was cut by 1 base, the J end by 9 bases, with 10 bases between. The CDR3 DNA reads TGTGCCAGCAGCTTAGAACAGGGAGGTTCACCCCTCCACTTT. This gives the protein CASSLEQGGSPLHF.

The gene calls are TRBV6-6 and TRBJ1-3; weak D call: TRBD1 (5 bases). V dropped 5 bases and J dropped 3 bases, with 8 bases sitting between them. The length of the CDR3 is 13 residues. Germline V lookup: CDR1 MNHNY, CDR2 SVGAGI (reference sequence). The CDR3 DNA reads TGTGCCAGCAGTCGGGGGTATGGAAACACCATATATTTT. The encoded protein is CASSRGYGNTIYF.

The chain's CDR3 is CASSDSLDNEQFF. CDR3 sequence (DNA): TGCGCCAGCAGCGACTCCTTAGACAATGAGCAGTTCTTC. The chain is built from TRBV5-1 and TRBJ2-1; D gene unclear. This CDR3 has 13 amino acids. CDR1 SGHRS and CDR2 YFSETQ come from the germline V gene. V was cut by 4 bases and J by 5 bases, with 10 bases left in between.

This clone has only one observation. V gene TRBV11-2 combines with J gene TRBJ2-7, with 9 bases lining up with TRBD1. Germline V gene lookup returns CDR1 SGHAT and CDR2 FQNNGV. J gave up 2 bases and V 4 bases, and 6 bases lay outside the gene matches. The CDR3 length is 15 residues. The CDR3 DNA is TGTGCCAGCAGCTCTTCCGGGACAGGGCCCTACGAGCAGTACTTC. This codes for CASSSSGTGPYEQYF.

The rearrangement joins TRBV7-2 to TRBJ2-6; possible D gene TRBD1, 6 bases. The length of the CDR3 is 16 residues. Germline CDR1 is SGHTA and CDR2 is FQGNSA. V was shortened by 1 base and J by 8 bases, with 15 bases between the two germline ends. The CDR3 reads CASSLVGAGVSNVLTF. For the CDR3, the DNA is TGTGCCAGCAGCTTAGTTGGGGCAGGGGTATCCAACGTCCTGACTTTC. Combining the CDR3 with reference TRBV7-2 and TRBJ2-6 gives the whole variable domain GAGVSQSPSNKVTEKGKDVELRCDPISGHTALYWYRQSLGQGLEFLIYFQGNSAPDKSGLPSDRFSAERTGGSVSTLTIQRTQQEDSAVYLCASSLVGAGVSNVLTFGAGSRLTVL.

V usage is TRBV28 and J usage is TRBJ1-1, with D perhaps matching TRBD1 (6 bases). V gave up 3 bases and J gave up 4 bases, with 12 bases separating them. Germline CDR1 and CDR2: MDHEN and SYDVKM. This CDR3 has 14 amino acids. The CDR3 nucleotides read TGTGCCAGCAGTTTTTCGGGGGGCGGCACTGAAGCTTTCTTT. It specifies CASSFSGGGTEAFF. Full variable domain (rest looked up from reference TRBV28 and TRBJ1-1): DVKVTQSSRYLVKRTGEKVFLECVQDMDHENMFWYRQDPGLGLRLIYFSYDVKMKEKGDIPEGYSVSREKKERFSLILESASTNQTSMYLCASSFSGGGTEAFFGQGTRLTVV.

This chain joins TRBV11-2 and TRBJ2-7; no clear D. Per germline, CDR1 SGHAT and CDR2 FQNNGV. This CDR3 spans 14 amino acids. Trimming took 3 bases from V and 2 from J, leaving 11 bases between them. CDR3 DNA sequence: TGTGCCAGCAGCTTTTGGCAGCCTCCCTACGAGCAGTACTTC. Translated: CASSFWQPPYEQYF. Variable domain in full (rest from reference TRBV11-2 and TRBJ2-7): EAGVAQSPRYKIIEKRQSVAFWCNPISGHATLYWYQQILGQGPKLLIQFQNNGVVDDSQLPKDRFSAERLKGVDSTLKIQPAKLEDSAVYLCASSFWQPPYEQYFGPGTRLTVT.

The chain couples TRBV27 to TRBJ2-7; 8 bases line up with TRBD1. The V and J ends lost 7 bases and 5 bases, in that order; junction bases with no gene match: 7. Per the germline V gene, CDR1 is MNHEY and CDR2 is SMNVEV (reference sequence). There are 13 residues in the CDR3. The DNA for the CDR3 is TGTGCCAGCACCCGGACAGGGAAACACGAGCAGTACTTC. The encoded protein is CASTRTGKHEQYF.

The chain carries TRBV5-1 and TRBJ2-7; TRBD1 matches 9 bases. The germline gives CDR1 SGHRS, CDR2 YFSETQ. Unmatched junction bases numbered 24, after V lost 4 bases and J lost 4 bases. CDR3 size: 20 residues. The CDR3 DNA reads as TGCGCCAGCAGCCCACCCCCGAGGACAGGGGATAAGGTGGAGAGGTACGAGCAGTACTTC. Translation: CASSPPPRTGDKVERYEQYF.

The chain recombines TRBV9 with TRBJ2-1; D is perhaps TRBD1 (5 bases). CDR3 length: 19 amino acids. Trimming removed 4 bases from V and 0 bases from J, with 23 bases in between. Germline V gives CDR1 SGDLS, CDR2 YYNGEE. CDR3 in amino acids: CASSIHRQGRGRSYNEQFF. The CDR3 DNA reads TGTGCCAGCAGCATACACCGTCAGGGTCGTGGTCGCTCCTACAATGAGCAGTTCTTC.

The sample holds a few counts of this clone. The sample has other DNA sequences that encode this CDR3 too. V usage is TRBV5-1 and J usage is TRBJ2-7; no firm D call. In germline, CDR1 is SGHRS, CDR2 YFSETQ. V was shortened by 0 bases and J by 6 bases, with 7 bases between the two germline ends. This CDR3 is built from 12 residues. The CDR3 DNA follows: TGCGCCAGCAGCTTGGGTTTGCGCGAGCAGTACTTC. It translates to CASSLGLREQYF.

This clone was detected a few times. The CDR3 DNA reads TGCGCCAGCAGCTTGGAGGTCCACAGGGAAAGTGGCTACACCTTC. Amino acids: CASSLEVHRESGYTF. This rearrangement joins TRBV5-1 to TRBJ1-2; perhaps TRBD1 as D (6 bases). V was trimmed by 0 bases and J by 7 bases, leaving 16 bases between them. CDR1 is SGHRS, CDR2 YFSETQ, per germline. The CDR3 is 15 amino acids.

The chain has TRBV27 and TRBJ1-2, with D perhaps matching TRBD1 (6 bases). The V end lost 5 bases, the J end lost 7 bases, and 14 bases lay between the germline ends. Germline assignment: CDR1 MNHEY and CDR2 SMNVEV (reference sequence). This CDR3 is built from 13 residues. In DNA, the CDR3 is TGTGCCAGCAGTAACACAGGGTACCGTGGCTACACCTTC. Its translation is CASSNTGYRGYTF.

The chain links TRBV5-1 to TRBJ2-7, with unresolved D. Looked up from germline, CDR1 is SGHRS and CDR2 is YFSETQ. This CDR3 has 11 amino acids. V lost 5 bases to trimming and J lost 2 bases, with 5 bases between them. The CDR3 DNA is TGCGCCAGCAGAGGAGCCTACGAGCAGTACTTC. Protein product: CASRGAYEQYF.

This chain connects TRBV7-9 to TRBJ2-2; unclear D gene. V was cut by 3 bases and J by 6 bases, with 14 bases left in between. This CDR3 has 15 amino acids. Per the germline V gene, CDR1 is SEHNR and CDR2 is FQNEAQ (reference sequence). CDR3 protein: CASSLQTPGAGELFF. For the CDR3, the DNA is TGTGCCAGCAGCTTGCAGACACCCGGCGCCGGGGAGCTGTTTTTT.

Turning to this clone: One end of the junction varies from germline; a read error may be responsible. The V gene is TRBV7-7, the J gene TRBJ2-2, with TRBD2 matching over 8 bases. Germline V gene lookup returns CDR1 SSHAT and CDR2 FNYEAQ (reference sequence). The CDR3 length is 16 residues. The CDR3: CASSLDAGGNTGELFF. The CDR3 DNA follows: TGTGCTAGCAGCTTAGATGCGGGGGGCAACACCGGGGAGCTGTTTTTT.

This clone appeared once. The chain combines TRBV2 with TRBJ1-1; D is uncertain. V was pared by 4 bases and J by 7 bases, with 10 bases between. The CDR3 is 12 residues long. Germline values: CDR1 SNHLY, CDR2 FYNNEI. The CDR3, as DNA: TGTGCCAGCAGTGTCCCGCTACTTGAAGCTTTCTTT. Translating it yields CASSVPLLEAFF.

The chain recombines TRBV6-6 with TRBJ1-2; TRBD1 might be the D (6 bases). V dropped 0 bases and J dropped 8 bases, with 13 bases sitting between them. Germline CDR1 reads MNHNY; CDR2 reads SVGAGI (reference sequence). The CDR3 is made up of 14 amino acids. The CDR3 DNA follows: TGTGCCAGCAGTTACTCAACAGGGTTAGACGGCTACACCTTC. Translating gives CASSYSTGLDGYTF.

In this sample, this clone turned up a few times. The chain has TRBV19 and TRBJ1-1; 10 bases are a match to TRBD1. V shed 8 bases and J 4 bases; nucleotides not matched to a gene: 10. CDR3 length equals 15 residues. Per the germline V gene, CDR1 is LNHDA and CDR2 is SQIVND (reference sequence). CDR3 sequence (DNA): TGTGCCAGTTGGGACCCGGGACAGGGGCCCACTGAAGCTTTCTTT. Amino acid sequence: CASWDPGQGPTEAFF.

The rearrangement uses TRBV29-1 and TRBJ2-5; D is unresolved. CDR1 is SQVTM, CDR2 ANQGSEA, per germline. The CDR3 is 12 amino acids. Trimming took 5 bases from V and 1 from J, leaving 8 bases between them. This CDR3 reads CSVSALQETQYF. The CDR3 nucleotides are TGCAGCGTTAGTGCACTCCAAGAGACCCAGTACTTC. Full variable domain (remainder filled in from reference TRBV29-1 and TRBJ2-5): SAVISQKPSRDICQRGTSLTIQCQVDSQVTMMFWYRQQPGQSLTLIATANQGSEATYESGFVIDKFPISRPNLTFSTLTVSNMSPEDSSIYLCSVSALQETQYFGPGTRLLVL.

The V and J genes are TRBV30 and TRBJ2-7; D not certain. The CDR3 sequence is 13 residues long. V was cut by 1 base and J by 2 bases, with 9 bases left in between. Germline CDR1 is GTSNPN and CDR2 is SVGIG (reference sequence). This CDR3 is CAWSEGLTYEQYF. CDR3 in DNA: TGTGCCTGGAGTGAAGGGTTAACCTACGAGCAGTACTTC.

The table lists this clone with a few counts. The chain links TRBV11-1 to TRBJ1-1, with no clear D. V was trimmed by 3 bases and J by 7 bases, leaving 15 bases between them. In germline, CDR1 is SGHAT, CDR2 FQDESV (reference sequence). This CDR3 is built from 14 residues. The CDR3 protein is CASSFNVGGNEAFF. The CDR3 nucleotides read TGTGCCAGCAGCTTTAATGTGGGTGGAAATGAAGCTTTCTTT.

CDR3 in amino acids: CASSWAGPMTYEQYF. CDR3 nucleotide sequence: TGTGCCAGCAGTTGGGCGGGGCCGATGACCTACGAGCAGTACTTC. The V call is TRBV28, the J call TRBJ2-7, with D perhaps TRBD2 (6 bases). This CDR3 is built from 15 residues. V was cut by 4 bases and J by 2 bases, with 15 bases left in between. The germline V gene encodes CDR1 MDHEN and CDR2 SYDVKM. Filled out from reference TRBV28 and TRBJ2-7, the complete variable domain reads DVKVTQSSRYLVKRTGEKVFLECVQDMDHENMFWYRQDPGLGLRLIYFSYDVKMKEKGDIPEGYSVSREKKERFSLILESASTNQTSMYLCASSWAGPMTYEQYFGPGTRLTVT.

The gene calls are TRBV5-1 and TRBJ2-5, with 10 positions matching TRBD2. Germline V gives CDR1 SGHRS, CDR2 YFSETQ. V was pared by 2 bases and J by 5 bases, with 6 bases of the junction left unmatched. The CDR3 runs to 15 residues. For the CDR3, the DNA is TGCGCCAGCAGCTTTTCTAGCGGGGGCTTGGAGACCCAGTACTTC. Its protein product is CASSFSSGGLETQYF.

This sequence joins TRBV2 and TRBJ2-7; a possible D gene is TRBD1 (6 bases). Germline CDR1 and CDR2: SNHLY and FYNNEI. V was pared by 11 bases and J by 5 bases, with 19 bases between. The CDR3 loop spans 13 amino acids. CDR3 sequence (DNA): TGTGCCGGGGCGACTCAGGGGTTGAACGAGCAGTACTTC. This codes for CAGATQGLNEQYF. Looking up the rest from reference TRBV2 and TRBJ2-7 gives the full variable domain: EPEVTQTPSHQVTQMGQEVILRCVPISNHLYFYWYRQILGQKVEFLVSFYNNEISEKSEIFDDQFSVERPDGSNFTLKIRSTKLEDSAMYFCAGATQGLNEQYFGPGTRLTVT.

This clone has only a few counts. This chain uses TRBV2 with TRBJ2-7; 10 nucleotides agree with TRBD1. From germline, CDR1 is SNHLY and CDR2 FYNNEI. J gave up 5 bases and V 6 bases, and 7 bases lay outside the gene matches. The CDR3 sequence is 14 residues long. The CDR3 coding sequence is TGTGCCAGCAGCTACGACAGGGGGCGGAACGAGCAGTACTTC. This encodes CASSYDRGRNEQYF.

The rearrangement links TRBV6-1 to TRBJ2-2; 8 bases are shared with TRBD1. Germline lookup yields CDR1 MNHNS and CDR2 SASEGT. V lost 5 bases to trimming and J lost 5 bases; unmatched junction nucleotides: 7. CDR3 length equals 15 residues. The CDR3 DNA reads TGTGCCAGCAGTCCACAGGGGGTGACGACCGGGGAGCTGTTTTTT. Translated: CASSPQGVTTGELFF.